This TCR beta chain was documented in a study of neurological immune-mediated disorders. In this sample, this clonotype turned up many times. The time point was: longitudinal time-point 3. By 5'RACE with 10-nucleotide random UMIs, the cDNA was made. TCRdb fed the 5' RACE reads into MiXCR, producing one record per CDR3 protein. The sample shows around 97,000 distinct CDR3 sequences, more than 10% of them seen only once. The sequence derives from a female donor with HTLV-1-associated myelopathy (HAM/TSP). Sequences were obtained from PBMCs.

The CDR3 DNA reads TGCGCCAGCAGCTTGGATATAGCGGGGGTAGGAGAGACCCAGTACTTC. Translation gives CASSLDIAGVGETQYF. The V and J genes are TRBV5-1 and TRBJ2-5; 9 nucleotides line up with TRBD2. The CDR3 runs to 16 residues. V gave up 0 bases and J gave up 4 bases; unmatched junction bases: 7. Per germline, CDR1 SGHRS and CDR2 YFSETQ.